This TCR beta chain was recovered during a study of T cells after somatic rescue of genetic block (TCRdb year 2020). With regard to the full study: The study assessed how robust, over the long term, a T-cell system was when the system had developed through somatic rescue of a genetic block in T-cell development.

The CDR3 has 14 amino acids, counting the end cysteine and phenylalanine. Here the CDR3 DNA is all that survives: 42 bases in frame from base 1. Here V drops 8 bases and J drops 0 bases, and the junction holds 3 bases not matched to any gene. CDR1 and CDR2 (ENHRY, SYGVKD) derive from the germline V gene. Worth noting for this clone: Its antigen is currently not known. One base away there is no much larger clone; base qualities are not given.

Library creation used the immunoSEQ multiplex PCR assay. TCRdb's version of the immuneACCESS table is confined to in-frame rearrangements and falls short of the full clone set. An unresolved V gene accounts for under half of the shortfall where checked; the remainder is of unknown origin. Counted in this sample were approximately 12,000 clones; 60% to 75% of them appeared once. The leading ten clones occupy less than 20% of the sample. The chain couples TRBV10-3 to TRBJ1-5; 8 bases in the middle match TRBD1. The clonotype was recovered from a boy younger than 18. The sequenced material came from peripheral blood mononuclear cells (PBMCs). The nucleotides read TGTGCCATCGGGACAGGCTATAGCAATCAGCCCCAGCATTTT. The translation is CAIGTGYSNQPQHF.